Following are 23 T cell receptor beta chains from one sample sequenced in a study of blood T cells in healthy people across ages. Primed by a sample-barcoded 5' primer and a J-beta primer mix, a second PCR proceeded for 7 to 11 cycles. TCRdb passed the 5' RACE reads through MiXCR, listing each CDR3 protein once. Among 650,000 to 1,000,000 distinct CDR3 sequences listed, 30% to 45% were seen once. The specimen sequenced was blood. Every receptor here comes from a young man in good health.

Comment on this clonotype: A much larger clone differs by one base, so this may be a read error. This sequence joins TRBV5-1 and TRBJ2-5, with TRBD1 matching 8 bases. Germline lookup yields CDR1 SGHRS and CDR2 YFSETQ. V lost 0 bases, J lost 11 bases, and 12 bases stayed unmatched. The CDR3 runs to 15 residues. DNA of the CDR3: TGCGCCAGCAGCTTGGCGGACAGGGAAATGGATGAGCAGTACTTC. Protein product: CASSLADREMDEQYF.

As concerns this clonotype: A single base separates this from a much larger clone, so it may be a read error. The rearrangement joins TRBV9 to TRBJ2-5; D possibly corresponds to TRBD1 (6 bases). Germline values: CDR1 SGDLS, CDR2 YYNGEE. This CDR3 spans 15 amino acids. V gave up 0 bases and J gave up 11 bases, with 20 bases separating them. In DNA, the CDR3 is TGTGCCAGCAGCGTAGCCCCGACAGGATCCAATGAGCAGTACTTC. This encodes CASSVAPTGSNEQYF.

The chain employs TRBV4-1 and TRBJ2-5; TRBD2 agrees at 10 bases. Germline V gene data show CDR1 as MGHRA and CDR2 as YSYEKL. The CDR3 consists of 14 residues. With V trimmed by 0 bases and J by 11 bases, 6 bases remained unmatched. The CDR3 region is CASSQDGTSDEQYF. For the CDR3, the DNA is TGCGCCAGCAGCCAAGATGGGACTAGCGATGAGCAGTACTTC.

In its sample, this clonotype was seen a few times. The chain uses TRBV12-3 or TRBV12-4 and TRBJ2-3; the match to TRBD1 covers 8 bases. This CDR3 region has 16 residues. V shed 4 bases and J 0 bases; nucleotides not matched to a gene: 6. The CDR3 nucleotides are TGTGCCAGCAGTTCCCAACAGGGGGTAAGCACAGATACGCAGTATTTT. As protein: CASSSQQGVSTDTQYF.

This clonotype was observed a handful of times. The V gene is TRBV27, the J gene TRBJ1-5; 8 nucleotides line up with TRBD1. The germline gives CDR1 MNHEY, CDR2 SMNVEV (reference sequence). J was trimmed by 5 bases and V by 5 bases; bases with no gene match: 5. CDR3 length equals 14 residues. The CDR3 DNA is TGTGCCAGCAGTGCGGACAGGGTGCATCAGCCCCAGCATTTT. This encodes CASSADRVHQPQHF.

The rearrangement links TRBV28 to TRBJ1-1; possibly TRBD1 for D (6 bases). The CDR3 sequence is 15 residues long. The germline V and J ends were trimmed by 7 bases and 4 bases, with 19 bases remaining between them. Germline CDR1 MDHEN, CDR2 SYDVKM. CDR3 nucleotides: TGTGCCAGCAATCAGCCCCCGGGACAACCCACTGAAGCTTTCTTT. Translation gives CASNQPPGQPTEAFF.

This clonotype has more than one count but fewer than ten. J is TRBJ2-3 and V is TRBV5-1; 11 positions match TRBD1. Germline assignment: CDR1 SGHRS and CDR2 YFSETQ. With V trimmed by 4 bases and J by 6 bases, 13 bases remained unmatched. The CDR3 extends over 17 amino acids. CDR3 coding DNA: TGCGCCAGCAGCCCAGCTTGGACAGGGGGCGCCCCGGATACGCAGTATTTT. Amino acids: CASSPAWTGGAPDTQYF.

This chain connects TRBV11-1 to TRBJ2-1; D not resolved. The CDR3 runs to 13 residues. Germline values: CDR1 SGHAT, CDR2 FQDESV (reference sequence). V lost 0 bases and J lost 9, with 9 bases in between. The CDR3 sequence is CASSLAWSGEQFF. As DNA, the CDR3 is TGTGCCAGCAGCTTAGCATGGTCCGGTGAGCAGTTCTTC.

A few counts support this clonotype. The chain joins TRBV20-1 to TRBJ1-5; a possible D gene is TRBD1 (5 bases). The CDR3 loop spans 17 amino acids. Germline CDR1 DFQATT, CDR2 SNEGSKA (reference sequence). The V gene lost 0 bases and the J gene lost 0 bases, with 15 bases spanning the gap. As DNA, the CDR3 is TGCAGTGCTAGAGACTCCCGGACACCTAATAGCAATCAGCCCCAGCATTTT. Residues: CSARDSRTPNSNQPQHF.

The chain couples TRBV25-1 to TRBJ1-2, with no clear D. The length of the CDR3 is 15 residues. V was cut by 1 base and J by 8 bases, with 17 bases left in between. Germline V gene sequence: CDR1 MGHDK, CDR2 SYGVNS. This chain's CDR3 is CASSESPRPLGGYTF. As DNA, the CDR3 is TGTGCCAGCAGTGAATCGCCCAGACCTCTAGGCGGCTACACCTTC.

V usage is TRBV5-4 and J usage is TRBJ2-2, with a weak D call TRBD2 (6 bases). V was shortened by 2 bases and J by 1 base, with 12 bases between the two germline ends. There are 16 residues in the CDR3. CDR1 and CDR2 from the germline V gene are SGHNT and YYREEE (reference sequence). The chain's CDR3 is CASSFGGQGNTGELFF. In DNA, the CDR3 is TGTGCCAGCAGCTTTGGAGGGCAGGGGAACACCGGGGAGCTGTTTTTT.

This clonotype turned up a few times. A much bigger clone sits one base away, suggesting this may be a read error. This chain uses TRBV12-3 or TRBV12-4 with TRBJ2-7; D gene uncertain. This CDR3 contains 13 residues. As DNA, the CDR3 is TGTGTCAGCAGCAAGTACGATCCTAGCGAGCAGTACTTC. It translates to CVSSKYDPSEQYF.

This rearrangement joins TRBV7-2 to TRBJ2-2; the D is unclear. Germline values: CDR1 SGHTA, CDR2 FQGNSA. The CDR3 contains 14 residues. The V gene lost 1 base and the J gene lost 5 bases, with 8 bases spanning the gap. The CDR3 sequence: CASSLVLPTGELFF. CDR3 DNA sequence: TGTGCCAGCAGCTTAGTTTTACCGACCGGGGAGCTGTTTTTT.

This clonotype was seen more than once but under ten times. The gene calls are TRBV3-1 and TRBJ2-7, with 12 bases aligning to TRBD2. This CDR3 comprises 14 residues. CDR1 is LGHDT, CDR2 YNNKEL, per germline (reference sequence). V lost 0 bases, J lost 9 bases, and 3 bases stayed unmatched. CDR3 DNA sequence: TGTGCCAGCAGCCAAGAGCCGACTAGCGGGGGGCAGTACTTC. It codes for CASSQEPTSGGQYF.

Many counts were recorded for this clonotype. The rearrangement links TRBV29-1 to TRBJ1-1; D unclear. Trimming pared 3 bases from V and 0 bases from J, leaving 2 bases between. Germline V gives CDR1 SQVTM, CDR2 ANQGSEA. CDR3 size: 11 residues. The CDR3 loop reads CSVELNTEAFF. The DNA for the CDR3 is TGCAGCGTTGAGCTGAACACTGAAGCTTTCTTT. Using reference TRBV29-1 and TRBJ1-1 for the parts outside the CDR3, the full variable domain is SAVISQKPSRDICQRGTSLTIQCQVDSQVTMMFWYRQQPGQSLTLIATANQGSEATYESGFVIDKFPISRPNLTFSTLTVSNMSPEDSSIYLCSVELNTEAFFGQGTRLTVV.

Details on this clonotype: This may be a read error, as it is one base from a much larger clone. V and J are TRBV25-1 and TRBJ2-5, with D possibly TRBD2 on 6 matching bases. The end of the DNA is better explained by TRBJ2-1, so the J call may be wrong. Germline loops: CDR1 MGHDK, CDR2 SYGVNS. This CDR3 spans 15 amino acids. This chain's CDR3 is CASSESGVGEETQFF. The CDR3 DNA reads as TGTGCCAGCAGTGAATCGGGGGTAGGAGAAGAGACCCAGTTCTTC.

This clonotype was counted many times. This chain links TRBV29-1 with TRBJ2-3; 12 bases align to TRBD2. The V and J ends lost 5 bases and 4 bases, in that order; junction bases with no gene match: 4. CDR1 SQVTM and CDR2 ANQGSEA come from the germline V gene. The CDR3 extends over 14 amino acids. CDR3 amino acids: CSVLAGGHPDTQYF. The CDR3 bases are TGCAGCGTTCTAGCGGGGGGGCACCCAGATACGCAGTATTTT.

In this sample, this clonotype turned up a few times. One end of the junction varies from germline; a read error may be responsible. Here the CDR3 reads CASSLKISHEQYF. The CDR3 nucleotides read TGTGCCAGCAGTTTAAAGATCTCCCACGAGCAGTACTTC. V usage is TRBV27 and J usage is TRBJ2-5, with unresolved D. The DNA matches TRBJ2-7 better at its end, which makes the J call doubtful. Germline lookup yields CDR1 MNHEY and CDR2 SMNVEV (reference sequence). This CDR3 comprises 13 residues.

This rearrangement joins TRBV20-1 to TRBJ1-1; D call uncertain. The length of the CDR3 is 14 residues. CDR1 and CDR2 from the germline V gene are DFQATT and SNEGSKA (reference sequence). Trimming cost V 0 bases and J 1 base, with 9 bases left between them. The CDR3 here is CSARDRTGNTEAFF. The CDR3 nucleotides read TGCAGTGCTAGAGATCGAACTGGGAACACTGAAGCTTTCTTT.

This clonotype was recorded once. The chain carries TRBV7-9 and TRBJ1-6; a possible D gene is TRBD1 (6 bases). Germline-derived CDR1 and CDR2 are SEHNR and FQNEAQ (reference sequence). V lost 0 bases to trimming and J lost 2 bases, with 8 bases between them. The CDR3 is 16 residues long. CDR3 coding DNA: TGTGCCAGCAGCTTAGCGCGGACAGCCTATAATTCACCCCTCCACTTT. Protein product: CASSLARTAYNSPLHF. Complete variable domain (other parts from reference TRBV7-9 and TRBJ1-6): DTGVSQNPRHKITKRGQNVTFRCDPISEHNRLYWYRQTLGQGPEFLTYFQNEAQLEKSRLLSDRFSAERPKGSFSTLEIQRTEQGDSAMYLCASSLARTAYNSPLHFGNGTRLTVT.

This clonotype came up a few times. This chain connects TRBV7-2 to TRBJ2-2; no definite D call. V dropped 7 bases and J dropped 3 bases, with 9 bases sitting between them. CDR1 is SGHTA and CDR2 is FQGNSA in the germline V gene. The CDR3 runs 13 residues. The CDR3 reads CASTQIHTGELFF. CDR3 nucleotides: TGTGCCAGCACCCAAATCCACACCGGGGAGCTGTTTTTT.

Only a few counts were recorded for this clonotype. The genes are TRBV2 and TRBJ2-5; tentatively, D is TRBD1 (6 bases). The ends were cut back, 3 bases at V and 3 bases at J, with 11 bases in the middle. The CDR3 runs to 14 residues. Germline CDR1 and CDR2: SNHLY and FYNNEI. The CDR3 sequence: CASSDWGHKETQYF. The CDR3 DNA sequence: TGTGCCAGCAGTGATTGGGGACACAAAGAGACCCAGTACTTC.

This clonotype showed up many times. This rearrangement joins TRBV9 to TRBJ2-1; D remains ambiguous. Germline assignment: CDR1 SGDLS and CDR2 YYNGEE. V lost 1 base and J 1 base, leaving 6 bases between the germline ends. There are 14 residues in the CDR3. The CDR3 bases are TGTGCCAGCAGCGTAACTGGTTCCTACAATGAGCAGTTCTTC. This gives the protein CASSVTGSYNEQFF.